The 23 T cell receptor beta chains listed next were all sequenced from one sample in a study of metastatic and nonmetastatic thyroid tumors. No patient received treatment before thyroid surgery. TCRdb re-called the PCR reads through MiXCR. The repertoire consists of around 45,000 clones, with around 2.9% occurring once and the leading ten covering more than 7.5%. The specimen sequenced was blood. Receptor source: a female donor with papillary thyroid cancer or a benign thyroid nodule (not recorded which). Some clones in this sample may be carry-over from other donors' samples.

This clone was recorded at least ten times. The chain uses TRBV4-1 and TRBJ2-6, with D hard to call. Trimming shortened V by 0 bases and J by 1 base, and 10 bases separated the two germline ends. The CDR3 loop spans 17 amino acids. Germline V CDR1 and CDR2: MGHRA, YSYEKL. The CDR3 here is CASSQDDLVSGANVLTF. The CDR3 coding sequence is TGCGCCAGCAGCCAAGATGATTTGGTTTCTGGGGCCAACGTCCTGACTTTC.

This clone was detected ten times or more. V gene TRBV28 combines with J gene TRBJ1-5; tentatively, D is TRBD1 (5 bases). Deletions cut 6 bases from V and 12 bases from J, with 27 bases between. CDR1 and CDR2 (germline): MDHEN, SYDVKM. This CDR3 has 16 amino acids. DNA for the CDR3: TGTGCCAGCAGCCTCACTGGGGCAGGGCATAATCGGGGCCAGCATTTT. It yields the protein CASSLTGAGHNRGQHF. Based on the CDR3 plus reference TRBV28 and TRBJ1-5, the full variable domain is DVKVTQSSRYLVKRTGEKVFLECVQDMDHENMFWYRQDPGLGLRLIYFSYDVKMKEKGDIPEGYSVSREKKERFSLILESASTNQTSMYLCASSLTGAGHNRGQHFGDGTRLSIL.

This clone was counted between two and nine times. The identical CDR3 is also encoded by other nucleotide sequences in the sample. V and J are TRBV19 and TRBJ1-2; D not resolved. V was shortened by 3 bases and J by 0 bases, with 17 bases between the two germline ends. The CDR3 sequence is 17 residues long. The germline gives CDR1 LNHDA, CDR2 SQIVND (reference sequence). CDR3 nucleotide sequence: TGTGCCAGTAGTATCCTGGGGAACCGACTAACTAACTATGGCTACACCTTC. This encodes CASSILGNRLTNYGYTF.

Ten or more counts support this clone. V is TRBV19 and J is TRBJ1-2; TRBD1 is a possible D gene (5 bases). CDR1 is LNHDA and CDR2 is SQIVND in the germline V gene (reference sequence). Trimming pared 5 bases from V and 7 bases from J, leaving 11 bases between. This CDR3 contains 12 residues. The CDR3 reads CASSLEGAGYTF. The CDR3 bases are TGTGCCAGTAGTCTCGAAGGGGCTGGCTACACCTTC. The full variable domain, its missing parts supplied by reference TRBV19 and TRBJ1-2, is DGGITQSPKYLFRKEGQNVTLSCEQNLNHDAMYWYRQDPGQGLRLIYYSQIVNDFQKGDIAEGYSVSREKKESFPLTVTSAQKNPTAFYLCASSLEGAGYTFGSGTRLTVV.

This clone turned up a few times. The chain couples TRBV7-9 to TRBJ2-7, with a tentative D call TRBD1 (6 bases). The CDR3 sequence is 14 residues long. The V end was cut by 2 bases, the J end by 5 bases, with 13 bases between. Germline lookup yields CDR1 SEHNR and CDR2 FQNEAQ (reference sequence). CDR3 loop: CASSLPSTGHEQYF. The DNA for the CDR3 is TGTGCCAGCAGCTTACCCTCGACAGGCCACGAGCAGTACTTC.

This clone has ten or more counts. The J gene is TRBJ2-7, the V gene TRBV6-4, with D uncertain. Trimming stripped 0 bases from V and 5 bases from J, with 2 bases between. This CDR3 is built from 11 residues. Looked up from germline, CDR1 is MRHNA and CDR2 is SNTAGT. CDR3 region: CASSDSHEQYF. Written as DNA, the CDR3 is TGTGCCAGCAGTGACTCACACGAGCAGTACTTC.

The chain is built from TRBV5-1 and TRBJ2-2, with TRBD1 matching over 7 bases. The V segment lost 1 base and the J segment 7 bases; nucleotides outside the gene matches: 7. This CDR3 is 15 amino acids long. Germline V lookup: CDR1 SGHRS, CDR2 YFSETQ. This CDR3 reads CASSLSTGVRGELFF. CDR3 sequence (DNA): TGCGCCAGCAGCTTGAGTACAGGGGTACGCGGGGAGCTGTTTTTT.

This clone was picked up many times. The chain links TRBV2 to TRBJ2-1; 7 nucleotides align to TRBD2. CDR3 size: 13 residues. Germline loops: CDR1 SNHLY, CDR2 FYNNEI. V shed 6 bases, J shed 7 bases, and the junction held 6 bases outside the gene matches. The CDR3 DNA is TGTGCCAGCAGGACGGGACTATTGAATGAGCAGTTCTTC. As protein: CASRTGLLNEQFF.

This clone was seen many times. This chain links TRBV5-6 with TRBJ1-5; D may be TRBD1 (6 bases). This CDR3 has 18 amino acids. Trimming removed 4 bases at V and 0 bases at J, with 20 bases between. CDR1 is SGHDT and CDR2 is YYEEEE in the germline V gene. Written as DNA, the CDR3 is TGTGCCAGCAGCAAGGGGGGTTCGGGGAAGTATAGCAATCAGCCCCAGCATTTT. Encoded protein: CASSKGGSGKYSNQPQHF.

This clone was detected a few times. This chain joins TRBV24-1 and TRBJ1-1, with D tentatively TRBD1 (5 bases). The CDR3 sequence is 13 residues long. Germline V gene sequence: CDR1 KGHDR, CDR2 SFDVKD. V lost 8 bases and J 5 bases, leaving 14 bases between the germline ends. CDR3 coding DNA: TGTGCCACCATCCAGGGTGCCTCGACTGAAGCTTTCTTT. Its protein product is CATIQGASTEAFF.

This clone has ten or more counts. A much larger clone differs from this one at a single base, so this may be a read error. This CDR3 is also generated by other DNA sequences in the sample. The rearrangement joins TRBV20-1 to TRBJ2-5; 8 positions agree with TRBD1. The CDR3 loop spans 12 amino acids. The germline V gene encodes CDR1 DFQATT and CDR2 SNEGSKA (reference sequence). V shed 4 bases and J 7 bases; nucleotides not matched to a gene: 5. The CDR3: CSATGQGGTQYF. The CDR3 DNA sequence: TGCAGTGCTACTGGACAGGGTGGGACCCAGTACTTC.

This clone occurred a few times. The chain employs TRBV20-1 and TRBJ2-7, with 12 bases that match TRBD2. The CDR3 loop spans 18 amino acids. In germline, CDR1 is DFQATT, CDR2 SNEGSKA (reference sequence). V was pared by 4 bases and J by 4 bases, with 17 bases of the junction left unmatched. CDR3 nucleotides: TGCAGTGCTACTCAACCCTCTTGGACTAGCGGGACATTGTACGAGCAGTACTTC. It encodes CSATQPSWTSGTLYEQYF.

This clone was counted ten times or more. The chain uses TRBV5-1 and TRBJ1-1, with no clear D. The V end was cut by 0 bases, the J end by 3 bases, with 9 bases between. Germline values: CDR1 SGHRS, CDR2 YFSETQ. The CDR3 has 14 amino acids. CDR3: CASSLAWSDTEAFF. The CDR3 DNA reads as TGCGCCAGCAGCTTGGCGTGGTCGGACACTGAAGCTTTCTTT.

This sequence joins TRBV30 and TRBJ2-7; tentatively, D is TRBD1 or TRBD2 (5 bases each). In germline, CDR1 is GTSNPN, CDR2 SVGIG (reference sequence). V was shortened by 4 bases and J by 1 base, with 17 bases between the two germline ends. The CDR3 has 15 residues. Here the CDR3 DNA reads TGTGCCTGGATTACCGGGACGGATATTTCCTACGAGCAGTACTTC. This encodes CAWITGTDISYEQYF.

This clone has a handful of counts. This chain uses TRBV6-2 or TRBV6-3 with TRBJ2-3; 12 nucleotides align to TRBD1. The CDR3 runs to 17 residues. Germline trimming cut 5 bases from V and 6 bases from J; bases unmatched to any gene: 12. Germline loops: CDR1 MNHEY, CDR2 SVGEGT. Written as DNA, the CDR3 is TGTGCCAGCAGTCGACCCGGGACAGGGGGCACTGTTGATACGCAGTATTTT. Protein: CASSRPGTGGTVDTQYF.

The chain employs TRBV27 and TRBJ2-3; TRBD2 might be the D (5 bases). In germline, CDR1 is MNHEY, CDR2 SMNVEV (reference sequence). The CDR3 is 14 amino acids. V dropped 7 bases and J dropped 4 bases, with 15 bases sitting between them. For the CDR3, the DNA is TGTGCCAGCAAGGGCGGAAGAGGGTCAGATACGCAGTATTTT. This gives the protein CASKGGRGSDTQYF.

This clone showed up many times. This CDR3 is also generated by other DNA sequences in the sample. This chain joins TRBV27 and TRBJ2-3; 13 nucleotides match TRBD2. Trimming removed 4 bases from V and 6 bases from J; junction bases left unmatched: 7. This CDR3 region has 16 residues. The germline gives CDR1 MNHEY, CDR2 SMNVEV (reference sequence). CDR3 protein: CASSSRLAGGTDTQYF. Written as DNA, the CDR3 is TGTGCCAGCAGTTCGCGACTAGCGGGAGGTACGGATACGCAGTATTTT.

This clone occurred many times. The rearrangement joins TRBV6-1 to TRBJ2-1; TRBD1 or TRBD2 may be the D gene (5 bases each). Trimming removed 5 bases at V and 0 bases at J, with 14 bases between. Germline loops: CDR1 MNHNS, CDR2 SASEGT. The CDR3 is 16 residues long. The CDR3: CASSYGAVSSYNEQFF. The CDR3 DNA sequence: TGTGCCAGCAGTTACGGGGCGGTTAGCTCCTACAATGAGCAGTTCTTC.

This clone was counted at least ten times. The chain couples TRBV19 to TRBJ1-5, with D possibly matching TRBD1 (5 bases). The germline V gene encodes CDR1 LNHDA and CDR2 SQIVND (reference sequence). The CDR3 contains 14 residues. V was pared by 5 bases and J by 6 bases, with 14 bases between. CDR3 region: CASSGPSRVQPQHF. The CDR3 DNA follows: TGTGCCAGTAGTGGACCCTCCAGGGTTCAGCCCCAGCATTTT.

There are many counts of this clone. The chain has TRBV12-3 or TRBV12-4 and TRBJ2-2, with no clear D. The CDR3 extends over 14 amino acids. Trimming took off 7 bases at V and 3 bases at J, with 12 bases between the two ends. CDR3 loop: CASTPVGDTGELFF. CDR3 sequence (DNA): TGTGCCAGCACCCCGGTTGGGGACACCGGGGAGCTGTTTTTT.

This clone was seen more than once but under ten times. The rearrangement joins TRBV30 to TRBJ1-5; a weak D match, TRBD1 (6 bases). With 4 bases removed from V and 12 bases from J, the gap between germline ends came to 19 bases. CDR1 and CDR2 (germline): GTSNPN, SVGIG (reference sequence). This CDR3 has 13 amino acids. The CDR3 region has the DNA TGTGCCTGGAAAAAGCCCGGGACAACGCTCCAGCATTTT. Protein sequence: CAWKKPGTTLQHF.

This clone was recorded at least ten times. The V call is TRBV20-1, the J call TRBJ2-1; 7 bases fit TRBD2. Germline loops: CDR1 DFQATT, CDR2 SNEGSKA (reference sequence). V dropped 7 bases and J dropped 3; count of bases not matched to a gene: 9. The CDR3 totals 14 residues. The CDR3 coding sequence is TGCAGTGGGGGAGGGCTAGCGGACTACAATGAGCAGTTCTTC. This encodes CSGGGLADYNEQFF.

This clone was seen repeatedly, ten times or more. V gene TRBV6-1 combines with J gene TRBJ2-5, with a tentative D call TRBD1 (6 bases). The CDR3 consists of 14 residues. Trimming pared 6 bases from V and 1 base from J, leaving 12 bases between. Germline V gene sequence: CDR1 MNHNS, CDR2 SASEGT. Written as DNA, the CDR3 is TGTGCCAGCAGACACCAGGGGTTCCAAGAGACCCAGTACTTC. Amino acid sequence: CASRHQGFQETQYF.